The 28 T cell receptor beta chains below all came from one sample that was sequenced in a study of control samples from healthy donors and cancer patients. Sequencing used immunoSEQ multiplex PCR; TCRdb keeps in-frame clones, though not all of them. The sample holds about 170,000 clones; 90% to 95% are singletons and the top ten take about 1.6%. The sample comprised blood. Source of these receptors: a woman aged 25 to 39 in good health.

DNA of the CDR3: TGTGCCAGCAGTTATTCAACTAGCGGGGGGGTTGGGCAGTACTTC. This sequence encodes CASSYSTSGGVGQYF. The V and J genes are TRBV6-5 and TRBJ2-7; 13 bases agree with TRBD2. Germline loops: CDR1 MNHEY, CDR2 SVGAGI. The CDR3 covers 15 residues. J lost 9 bases, V lost 3 bases, and 8 bases had no gene match.

The V and J genes are TRBV6-2 or TRBV6-3 and TRBJ2-7; perhaps TRBD2 as D (6 bases). Germline CDR1 is MNHEY and CDR2 is SVGEGT. The CDR3 spans 13 residues. Deletions cut 4 bases from V and 3 bases from J, with 10 bases between. In nucleotides, the CDR3 is TGTGCCAGCAGTTGGGGGAGGATCTACGAGCAGTACTTC. It yields the protein CASSWGRIYEQYF.

The chain links TRBV28 to TRBJ1-2; D gene uncertain. The CDR3 consists of 15 residues. CDR1 MDHEN and CDR2 SYDVKM come from the germline V gene. The V and J ends lost 2 bases and 6 bases respectively, with 16 bases between them. CDR3 region: CASSLGVEGWDGYTF. The CDR3 DNA reads TGTGCCAGCAGTTTAGGGGTTGAGGGTTGGGATGGCTACACCTTC.

The chain links TRBV11-2 to TRBJ2-1, with 10 nucleotides matching TRBD2. This CDR3 comprises 16 residues. The germline CDR1 and CDR2 sequences are SGHAT and FQNNGV. V lost 5 bases and J lost 3; bases outside the gene matches: 7. CDR3 DNA sequence: TGTGCCAGCAGCCCCCGCCTAGCGGGGGTCTACAATGAGCAGTTCTTC. It translates to CASSPRLAGVYNEQFF.

The chain is built from TRBV7-9 and TRBJ2-3; tentatively, D is TRBD2 (6 bases). Between the trimmed V and J ends, which lost 1 base and 5 bases, there was a span of 13 bases. The CDR3 runs to 15 residues. Germline V gene sequence: CDR1 SEHNR, CDR2 FQNEAQ (reference sequence). The CDR3 region is CASSLVGGKGDTQYF. The CDR3 region has the DNA TGTGCCAGCAGCTTAGTGGGCGGGAAGGGAGATACGCAGTATTTT.

V gene TRBV12-3 or TRBV12-4 combines with J gene TRBJ2-5; the D is unclear. V dropped 0 bases and J dropped 4 bases, with 6 bases sitting between them. The length of the CDR3 is 13 residues. The CDR3: CASSLASLETQYF. The DNA for the CDR3 is TGTGCCAGCAGTTTAGCCTCCTTAGAGACCCAGTACTTC.

The chain combines TRBV12-3 or TRBV12-4 with TRBJ2-7; 7 bases agree with TRBD1. This CDR3 spans 13 amino acids. The junction had 5 bases not matched to a gene; V was cut back by 6 bases and J by 3 bases. The CDR3 sequence: CASRGTVDYEQYF. DNA of the CDR3: TGTGCCAGCAGGGGGACAGTAGACTACGAGCAGTACTTC.

This chain joins TRBV7-3 and TRBJ2-2; 8 nucleotides match TRBD1. CDR3 length: 15 residues. Germline-derived CDR1 and CDR2 are SGHTA and FQGTGA. Losses at the gene ends were 1 base for V and 7 bases for J; bases not matched to a gene: 5. In nucleotides, the CDR3 is TGTGCCAGCAGCTTAAGGCAGGGGGCGGGCGGGGAGCTGTTTTTT. Translation: CASSLRQGAGGELFF.

The V and J genes are TRBV25-1 and TRBJ2-7; 10 bases fit TRBD1. The CDR3 spans 15 residues. V lost 4 bases, J lost 6 bases, and 9 bases stayed unmatched. Per the germline V gene, CDR1 is MGHDK and CDR2 is SYGVNS. CDR3 amino acids: CASSGAGTGVSEQYF. The CDR3 nucleotides read TGTGCCAGCAGTGGCGCCGGGACAGGGGTATCCGAGCAGTACTTC.

The CDR3 reads CASSLAKGTSSGYEQYF. CDR3 sequence (DNA): TGTGCCAGCAGCTTAGCCAAAGGGACTAGTAGTGGGTACGAGCAGTACTTC. J is TRBJ2-7 and V is TRBV7-2, with 8 nucleotides matching TRBD2. CDR1 is SGHTA, CDR2 FQGNSA, per germline. The CDR3 is made up of 17 amino acids. Germline trimming cut 0 bases from V and 4 bases from J; bases unmatched to any gene: 11.

DNA of the CDR3: TGCGCCAGCAGCCAGACTAGCGACCCGACCTACGAGCAGTACTTC. Translated, it gives CASSQTSDPTYEQYF. This chain joins TRBV4-3 and TRBJ2-7; 8 bases align to TRBD2. Trimming took 3 bases from V and 2 from J; bases not matched to a gene: 6. In germline, CDR1 is LGHNA, CDR2 YSLEER. This CDR3 comprises 15 residues.

This clone was seen only a few times. The chain employs TRBV6-5 and TRBJ2-1; 11 bases align to TRBD2. The ends lost 2 bases at V and 7 bases at J; junction bases unmatched: 4. Germline V gives CDR1 MNHEY, CDR2 SVGAGI. This CDR3 has 15 residues. CDR3 DNA sequence: TGTGCCAGCAGTTACACGTGGACTAGCGGGAATGAGCAGTTCTTC. It encodes CASSYTWTSGNEQFF.

The V gene is TRBV28, the J gene TRBJ1-5; D is unresolved. The germline CDR1 and CDR2 sequences are MDHEN and SYDVKM. The CDR3 is 13 residues long. The germline V and J ends were trimmed by 5 bases and 3 bases, with 8 bases remaining between them. CDR3 sequence (DNA): TGTGCCAGCAGTCCCCGGAACAATCAGCCCCAGCATTTT. It translates to CASSPRNNQPQHF.

The CDR3 loop is CASSIRAGGLEAFF. The CDR3 nucleotides read TGTGCCAGTAGTATTAGGGCAGGGGGACTTGAAGCTTTCTTT. The chain uses TRBV19 and TRBJ1-1; 7 nucleotides match TRBD1. CDR1 LNHDA and CDR2 SQIVND come from the germline V gene (reference sequence). The length of the CDR3 is 14 residues. J lost 7 bases, V lost 3 bases, and 8 bases had no gene match.

This clone was recorded only once. This chain joins TRBV5-1 and TRBJ2-7; possible D gene TRBD2, 5 bases. V gave up 4 bases and J gave up 2 bases, with 13 bases separating them. Germline lookup yields CDR1 SGHRS and CDR2 YFSETQ. This CDR3 region has 14 residues. The chain's CDR3 is CASSPWTGTYEQYF. CDR3 DNA: TGCGCCAGCAGCCCCTGGACGGGAACCTACGAGCAGTACTTC.

The chain uses TRBV6-5 and TRBJ2-6, with 8 bases identical to TRBD1. V trimming: 4 bases; J trimming: 4 bases; junction bases outside the gene matches: 3. The germline gives CDR1 MNHEY, CDR2 SVGAGI. This CDR3 contains 15 residues. CDR3 loop: CASSSQGAGANVLTF. In DNA, the CDR3 is TGTGCCAGCAGTTCTCAGGGGGCCGGGGCCAACGTCCTGACTTTC.

The V gene is TRBV19, the J gene TRBJ2-7, with D perhaps being TRBD1 or TRBD2 (6 bases each). Per the germline V gene, CDR1 is LNHDA and CDR2 is SQIVND (reference sequence). The CDR3 length is 15 residues. V was clipped by 5 bases and J by 2 bases, with 16 bases between them. The CDR3 loop reads CASSLTGTGTYEQYF. The CDR3 DNA sequence: TGTGCCAGTAGTCTCACAGGGACTGGAACCTACGAGCAGTACTTC.

The V call is TRBV6-6, the J call TRBJ1-6, with D unresolved. CDR3 length: 14 residues. V shed 2 bases and J shed 9 bases, with 11 bases lying between them. Germline assignment: CDR1 MNHNY and CDR2 SVGAGI (reference sequence). For the CDR3, the DNA is TGTGCCAGCAGTTACGAGTATCACGGTTCACCCCTCCACTTT. Translation gives CASSYEYHGSPLHF.

This sequence joins TRBV13 and TRBJ2-1; weak D call: TRBD2 (5 bases). V lost 2 bases to trimming and J lost 0 bases, with 11 bases between them. Germline loops: CDR1 PRHDT, CDR2 FYEKMQ (reference sequence). The CDR3 totals 16 residues. Here the CDR3 reads CASSLKRLSSYNEQFF. The CDR3 bases are TGTGCCAGCAGCTTAAAGCGGCTTAGCTCCTACAATGAGCAGTTCTTC.

The J gene is TRBJ1-2, the V gene TRBV19; 7 nucleotides align to TRBD1. CDR3 size: 15 residues. Trimming at V came to 5 bases and at J to 5 bases, leaving 11 bases not matched to a gene. Germline values: CDR1 LNHDA, CDR2 SQIVND (reference sequence). CDR3 amino acids: CASSSHPGQAYGYTF. The CDR3 DNA reads as TGTGCCAGTAGTTCCCACCCTGGACAGGCGTATGGCTACACCTTC.

This chain's CDR3 is CASSQLAGGPSTDTQYF. CDR3 sequence (DNA): TGTGCCAGCAGCCAACTAGCGGGAGGGCCTAGCACAGATACGCAGTATTTT. The chain employs TRBV4-2 and TRBJ2-3; 12 bases fit TRBD2. This CDR3 contains 17 residues. CDR1 is LGHNA and CDR2 is YNFKEQ in the germline V gene. The V and J ends lost 2 bases and 0 bases, in that order; junction bases with no gene match: 3.

The chain combines TRBV5-6 with TRBJ1-1; no reliable D call. Germline loops: CDR1 SGHDT, CDR2 YYEEEE. This CDR3 comprises 13 residues. The ends were cut back, 2 bases at V and 1 base at J, with 6 bases in the middle. Here the CDR3 reads CASSFPGNTEAFF. As DNA, the CDR3 is TGTGCCAGCAGCTTCCCAGGGAACACTGAAGCTTTCTTT.

The chain has TRBV6-6 and TRBJ1-6; 10 bases match TRBD1. This CDR3 comprises 13 residues. Germline trimming cut 6 bases from V and 7 bases from J; bases unmatched to any gene: 0. Germline V gene sequence: CDR1 MNHNY, CDR2 SVGAGI (reference sequence). The CDR3 DNA follows: TGTGCCAGCAGGGACAGGGGGAATTCACCCCTCCACTTT. Protein product: CASRDRGNSPLHF.

Only one count was recorded for this clone. This chain links TRBV7-9 with TRBJ2-1, with a possible D match to TRBD1 (5 bases). Germline lookup yields CDR1 SEHNR and CDR2 FQNEAQ (reference sequence). This CDR3 contains 15 residues. V gave up 1 base and J gave up 0 bases, with 7 bases separating them. The CDR3 protein is CASSLEDISYNEQFF. Written as DNA, the CDR3 is TGTGCCAGCAGCTTAGAGGACATCTCCTACAATGAGCAGTTCTTC.

V and J are TRBV11-3 and TRBJ1-1; TRBD1 matches at 7 bases. This CDR3 has 13 residues. Germline trimming cut 4 bases from V and 7 bases from J; bases unmatched to any gene: 6. Germline CDR1 and CDR2: SGHNT and YENEEA. The CDR3 DNA reads TGTGCCAGCAGCTCTGACAGGGATAATGAAGCTTTCTTT. It specifies CASSSDRDNEAFF.

This sequence joins TRBV20-1 and TRBJ2-5; weak D call: TRBD2 (5 bases). CDR3 length equals 10 residues. From germline, CDR1 is DFQATT and CDR2 SNEGSKA (reference sequence). V shed 3 bases and J shed 7 bases, with 6 bases lying between them. The CDR3: CSASGVTQYF. The CDR3 DNA is TGCAGTGCTAGCGGGGTGACCCAGTACTTC.

V usage is TRBV10-2 and J usage is TRBJ1-2, with a weak D call TRBD1 (5 bases). Germline V gene lookup returns CDR1 WSHSY and CDR2 SAAADI. V dropped 2 bases and J dropped 4 bases, with 8 bases sitting between them. The CDR3 runs 13 residues. The CDR3 DNA sequence: TGCGCCAGCAGTGAGCCCAGGGTCTATGGCTACACCTTC. The encoded protein is CASSEPRVYGYTF.

The genes are TRBV18 and TRBJ1-1, with D maybe TRBD1 (5 bases). Trimming left V 2 bases short and J 6 bases short, with 7 bases between. CDR1 and CDR2 (germline): KGHSH, LQKENI. This CDR3 region has 12 residues. CDR3 in DNA: TGTGCCAGCTCACCATCGGGGGCTGAAGCTTTCTTT. Translation: CASSPSGAEAFF.